This T cell receptor beta chain stems from a study of blood T cells in healthy people across ages. PBMCs were isolated at a quantity of at least 6.5 million per sample. In germline, CDR1 is GTSNPN, CDR2 SVGIG (reference sequence). V shed 5 bases and J 8 bases; nucleotides not matched to a gene: 16. This CDR3 spans 17 amino acids. A note on this clonotype: Its specificity is unknown.

Study conclusions and caveats: Naive T cell percentage and TCR beta diversity correlated strongly. Expanded clonotype shifts may have been confounded, as the donors had an unknown CMV status.

With a J-beta primer mix and a sample-barcoded 5' primer, a second PCR ran roughly 6 to 12 cycles. There were at least 2.5 million CDR3-containing paired-end reads obtained from each sample. TCRdb re-analysed the 5' RACE reads in MiXCR, keeping a single row per CDR3 protein. The sample holds 550,000 to 650,000 distinct CDR3 sequences, 25% to 30% seen once. The sequenced sample consisted of blood. This sequence was found in an elderly woman in good health. V is TRBV30 and J is TRBJ2-1; the match to TRBD2 covers 12 bases. The DNA for the CDR3 is TGTGCCTGGTCGACCCTTCTAGCGGGGGGGCAAAGGGATGAGCAGTTCTTC. As protein: CAWSTLLAGGQRDEQFF.